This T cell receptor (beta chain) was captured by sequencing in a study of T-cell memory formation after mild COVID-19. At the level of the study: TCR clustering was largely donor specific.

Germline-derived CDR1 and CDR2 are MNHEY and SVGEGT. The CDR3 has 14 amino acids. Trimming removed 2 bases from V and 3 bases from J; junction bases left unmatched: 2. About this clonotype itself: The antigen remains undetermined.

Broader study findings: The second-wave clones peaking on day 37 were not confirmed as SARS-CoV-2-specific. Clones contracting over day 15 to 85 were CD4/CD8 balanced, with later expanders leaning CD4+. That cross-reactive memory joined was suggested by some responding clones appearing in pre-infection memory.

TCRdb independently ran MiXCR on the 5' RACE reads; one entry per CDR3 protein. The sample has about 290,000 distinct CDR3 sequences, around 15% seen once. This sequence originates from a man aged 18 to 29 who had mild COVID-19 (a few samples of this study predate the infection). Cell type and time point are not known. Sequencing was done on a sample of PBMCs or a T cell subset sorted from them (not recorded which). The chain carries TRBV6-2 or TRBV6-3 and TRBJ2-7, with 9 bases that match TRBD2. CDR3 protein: CASSYPAGGYEQYF. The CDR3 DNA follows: TGTGCCAGCAGTTACCCAGCGGGGGGCTACGAGCAGTACTTC.